Below, one T cell receptor (beta chain) is given with its context. Its specificity is unknown. Per germline, CDR1 SGHAT and CDR2 FQNNGV. CDR3 length equals 16 residues. The germline V and J ends were trimmed by 5 bases and 3 bases, with 17 bases remaining between them. This entry belongs to a study of tumor-infiltrating lymphocytes in primary liver carcinoma. Study-wide context: Resecting the tumor surgically was how the patients' primary liver carcinoma was treated.

TCR beta cDNA came from 400 to 500 ng total RNA, primed with a constant-region primer. Slightly modified ARM-PCR served as the procedure for the TCR beta libraries. These libraries came from three rounds of nested multiplex PCR. The first two PCR rounds, roughly 9 cycles each, used TRBV1-TRBV30 forward primers and a C-beta reverse primer. Via MiXCR, TCRdb re-called the multiplex PCR reads, giving one row per CDR3 protein. The sample yields fewer than 350,000 distinct CDR3 sequences, 60% to 80% seen once. Findings and limits, study-wide: Tumor-adjacent and tumor-blood pairs showed less overlap than tumor region pairs.

The researchers obtained blood RNA from unsorted whole blood and also extracted germline DNA. Presurgery, 4 to 4.5 milliliters of peripheral blood were collected. This TCR was recovered from a man in his forties with primary liver carcinoma and hepatitis B virus infection. The source material was peripheral blood. The chain uses TRBV11-2 and TRBJ2-1; D remains ambiguous. The CDR3 is CASSVRLRYGYNEQFF. CDR3 in DNA: TGTGCCAGCAGCGTTAGGCTACGGTATGGCTACAATGAGCAGTTCTTC.